These T cell receptor beta chains were read from a single sample in a study of graft-versus-host responses after intestinal transplantation. The protocol was immunoSEQ multiplex PCR, while the TCRdb copy is restricted to in-frame clones and leaves out a portion. The profile shows 65,000 to 85,000 clones, 80% to 90% of them singletons. No antigen has been identified for these receptors. The starting material was unstimulated CD8+ T cells sorted from spleen or lymph node cells, obtained before transplant. The receptors shown here come from a human donor who was the organ donor for an intestinal transplant. CDR3s include the opening cysteine and the closing phenylalanine or tryptophan. The D gene is left open where the match is weak. Clone size is stated in some rows and not others, as once, few, many or a class when expanded.

v_gene: TRBV13
j_gene: TRBJ2-7
d_gene: NA
abundance: NA
CDR3nt: TGTGCCAGCACCCCCGAGGGGAGGAACGAGCAGTACTTC
CDR3aa: CASTPEGRNEQYF

v_gene: TRBV2
j_gene: TRBJ1-4
d_gene: NA
abundance: NA
CDR3nt: TGTGCCAGCTCCCTGTTCGGGGGGGGGCTTCTCGAAAAACTGTTTTTT
CDR3aa: CASSLFGGGLLEKLFF

v_gene: TRBV7-7
j_gene: TRBJ2-1
d_gene: TRBD1
abundance: NA
CDR3nt: TGTGCCAGCAGCCCCGGGACAGGCTACAATGAGCAGTTCTTC
CDR3aa: CASSPGTGYNEQFF

v_gene: TRBV7-8
j_gene: TRBJ1-5
d_gene: NA
abundance: NA
CDR3nt: TGTGCCAGCAGCTTAGCGGGGGCTGATCAGCCCCAGCATTTT
CDR3aa: CASSLAGADQPQHF

v_gene: TRBV4-1
j_gene: TRBJ1-1
d_gene: NA
abundance: once
CDR3nt: TGCGCCAGCAGCCAAGAGAAAGGACAAGGTTCGGCTTTCTTT
CDR3aa: CASSQEKGQGSAFF

v_gene: TRBV30
j_gene: TRBJ2-5
d_gene: NA
abundance: NA
CDR3nt: TGTGCCTGGAGTGGATACACGGATGCCGAGACCCAGTACTTC
CDR3aa: CAWSGYTDAETQYF

v_gene: TRBV19
j_gene: TRBJ1-5
d_gene: TRBD1
abundance: NA
CDR3nt: TGTGCCAGTAGTATCGGACAGGGGGGAAATCAGCCCCAGCATTTT
CDR3aa: CASSIGQGGNQPQHF

v_gene: TRBV15
j_gene: TRBJ1-4
d_gene: NA
abundance: NA
CDR3nt: TGTGCCACCAGCGGGGTTCTACTTGAAAAACTGTTTTTT
CDR3aa: CATSGVLLEKLFF

v_gene: TRBV19
j_gene: TRBJ2-7
d_gene: NA
abundance: NA
CDR3nt: TGTGCCAGTAGTCGGGACTACGAGCAGTACTTC
CDR3aa: CASSRDYEQYF

v_gene: TRBV2
j_gene: TRBJ1-2
d_gene: TRBD1
abundance: NA
CDR3nt: TGTGCTATCAGGGGGAACTATGGCTACACCTTC
CDR3aa: CAIRGNYGYTF

v_gene: TRBV25-1
j_gene: TRBJ2-1
d_gene: NA
abundance: NA
CDR3nt: TGTGCCAGCATCTATATTAGTGAGCAGTTCTTC
CDR3aa: CASIYISEQFF

v_gene: TRBV7-3
j_gene: TRBJ1-1
d_gene: NA
abundance: NA
CDR3nt: TGTGCCAGCAGCTTATCTGGAAACACTGAAGCTTTCTTT
CDR3aa: CASSLSGNTEAFF

v_gene: TRBV4-1
j_gene: TRBJ1-4
d_gene: TRBD1
abundance: NA
CDR3nt: TGCGCCAGCAGCCCGTCAGGACAGGCGACCAATGGAGATGCTAATGAAAAACTGTTTTTT
CDR3aa: CASSPSGQATNGDANEKLFF

v_gene: TRBV4-2
j_gene: TRBJ2-3
d_gene: NA
abundance: NA
CDR3nt: TGTGCCAGCAGCCAAGAGGTGTCCAACACAGATACGCAGTATTTT
CDR3aa: CASSQEVSNTDTQYF

v_gene: TRBV27
j_gene: TRBJ1-1
d_gene: TRBD1
abundance: NA
CDR3nt: TGTGCCAGCAGTTTATACGCGTGGGACAGGGCTACTGAAGCTTTCTTT
CDR3aa: CASSLYAWDRATEAFF

v_gene: TRBV30
j_gene: TRBJ2-5
d_gene: NA
abundance: NA
CDR3nt: TGTGCCTGGGGCACGATAGGTGAAGAGACCCAGTACTTC
CDR3aa: CAWGTIGEETQYF

v_gene: TRBV5-1
j_gene: TRBJ2-2
d_gene: NA
abundance: NA
CDR3nt: TGCGCCAGCAGCCCGCCTTGGGGGGGGCCCAACACCGGGGAGCTGTTTTTT
CDR3aa: CASSPPWGGPNTGELFF

v_gene: TRBV7-3
j_gene: TRBJ2-1
d_gene: NA
abundance: NA
CDR3nt: TGTGCCAGCAGCTCCACAGGGGAGGGTCCTTACAATGAGCAGTTCTTC
CDR3aa: CASSSTGEGPYNEQFF

v_gene: TRBV5-4
j_gene: TRBJ1-2
d_gene: NA
abundance: once
CDR3nt: TGTGCCATCCGAGGACACCTCTCCTATGGCTACACCTTC
CDR3aa: CAIRGHLSYGYTF

v_gene: TRBV28
j_gene: TRBJ1-2
d_gene: NA
abundance: once
CDR3nt: TGTGCCAGCAACGGGGGGCTGTATGGCTACACCTTC
CDR3aa: CASNGGLYGYTF

v_gene: TRBV9
j_gene: TRBJ1-1
d_gene: TRBD1
abundance: NA
CDR3nt: TGTGCCAGCAGCGACCGACAGGGCACTGAAGCTTTCTTT
CDR3aa: CASSDRQGTEAFF

v_gene: TRBV9
j_gene: TRBJ2-1
d_gene: TRBD2
abundance: once
CDR3nt: TGTGCCAGCAGCATAACTAGCGGGGGGCCGTCGAGGACCTACAATGAGCAGTTCTTC
CDR3aa: CASSITSGGPSRTYNEQFF

v_gene: TRBV28
j_gene: TRBJ2-7
d_gene: TRBD1
abundance: NA
CDR3nt: TGTGCCAGCAGTTCCCAGACAGGGATCCCCTACGAGCAGTACTTC
CDR3aa: CASSSQTGIPYEQYF